The 4 T cell receptor beta chains given below trace back to one sample, sequenced in a study of CD8+CD57+ T cells in acquired aplastic anemia. For sequencing, patients were chosen who had shown expansion of CD8+CD57+ cells by flow cytometry. Using genomic DNA as the template, TCR beta VDJ and CDR3 profiling was carried out. TCRdb itself ran the reads through MiXCR, one entry per CDR3 protein. The sample has some 180,000 distinct CDR3 sequences; 45% to 60% are singletons. Sample: sorted CD4+, CD8+, or CD8+CD57+ T cells (not recorded which) from PBMCs. The receptors stem from a human donor with aplastic anemia.

The V and J genes are TRBV24-1 and TRBJ2-1, with D perhaps matching TRBD2 (6 bases). Germline-derived CDR1 and CDR2 are KGHDR and SFDVKD. V was trimmed by 9 bases and J by 9 bases, leaving 14 bases between them. The CDR3 covers 12 residues. As DNA, the CDR3 is TGTGCCACCTCTCGGGGGACTGCTGAGCAGTTCTTC. It specifies CATSRGTAEQFF.

The CDR3, as DNA: TGTGCCAGCAGGAACACCTTAAGAGGTCGGCCCCAGCATTTT. Amino acid sequence: CASRNTLRGRPQHF. The V and J genes are TRBV2 and TRBJ1-5, with D uncertain. Trimming stripped 6 bases from V and 9 bases from J, with 18 bases between. This CDR3 has 14 amino acids. CDR1 is SNHLY and CDR2 is FYNNEI in the germline V gene.

The V gene is TRBV7-9, the J gene TRBJ2-7, with 10 bases fitting TRBD1. Germline CDR1 is SEHNR and CDR2 is FQNEAQ (reference sequence). This CDR3 is built from 15 residues. After removal of 1 base from V and 5 bases from J, the junction contained 5 bases not matched to a gene. The DNA for the CDR3 is TGTGCCAGCAGCTTAGTCGACAGGGGGCGTAACGAGCAGTACTTC. Translation gives CASSLVDRGRNEQYF.

This clonotype was seen at least ten times. This chain joins TRBV5-5 and TRBJ2-3; no clear D gene. The CDR3 consists of 15 residues. Germline assignment: CDR1 SGHKS and CDR2 YYEKEE (reference sequence). Trimming left V 3 bases short and J 0 bases short, with 11 bases between. The CDR3 loop is CASSSGLTSTDTQYF. CDR3 DNA: TGTGCCAGCAGCTCTGGCCTAACTAGCACAGATACGCAGTATTTT.